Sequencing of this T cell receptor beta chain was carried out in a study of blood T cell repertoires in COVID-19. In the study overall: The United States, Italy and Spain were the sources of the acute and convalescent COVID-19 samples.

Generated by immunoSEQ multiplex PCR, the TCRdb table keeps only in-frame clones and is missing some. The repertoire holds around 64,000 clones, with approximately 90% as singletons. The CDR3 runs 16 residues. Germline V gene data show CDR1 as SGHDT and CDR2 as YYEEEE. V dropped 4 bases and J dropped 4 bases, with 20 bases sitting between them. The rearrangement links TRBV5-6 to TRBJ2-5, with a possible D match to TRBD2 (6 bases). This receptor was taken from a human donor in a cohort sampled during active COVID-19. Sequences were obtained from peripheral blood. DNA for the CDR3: TGTGCCAGCAGCAGACAACCGGGACTCCGCGGAGAGACCCAGTACTTC. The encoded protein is CASSRQPGLRGETQYF.